This TCR beta chain was captured by sequencing in a study of T cell responses to AZD1222 COVID-19 vaccine. Study-wide findings and caveats: Among the donors, most were white British and more were female, and clonal diversity was possibly underestimated. Nearly half of spike-specific TCRs reportedly target unmutated variant regions.

The V and J ends lost 0 bases and 5 bases, in that order; junction bases with no gene match: 4. Per germline, CDR1 MGHRA and CDR2 YSYEKL. The CDR3 extends over 16 amino acids. Clones were sequenced by immunoSEQ multiplex PCR, and TCRdb holds only the in-frame ones, with some missing. The table records 120,000 or so clones, 65% to 90% of them present only once. About this clone: Its antigen remains unidentified.

This chain uses TRBV4-1 with TRBJ2-2; 9 bases line up with TRBD2. The sequences come from peripheral blood, collected 28 days after the second AZD1222 dose. The sequence came from an adult who received the AZD1222 COVID-19 vaccine. The CDR3 protein is CASSQEAGGRTGELFF. In nucleotides, the CDR3 is TGCGCCAGCAGCCAAGAAGCGGGGGGCCGAACCGGGGAGCTGTTTTTT.